The 27 T cell receptor beta chains given below trace back to one sample, sequenced in a study of cytomegalovirus exposure and HLA in healthy donors. Primers: 60 Vbeta forward and 13 Jbeta reverse. Only in-frame clones appear in the TCRdb table, and some are missing; sequencing was by immunoSEQ multiplex PCR. The repertoire holds about 170,000 clones, with more than 75% as singletons. The sample consisted of PBMCs. These receptors came from a man under 40 in good health and CMV-seropositive.

The chain employs TRBV4-2 and TRBJ2-1; TRBD1 might be the D (5 bases). This CDR3 contains 15 residues. CDR1 LGHNA and CDR2 YNFKEQ come from the germline V gene. V lost 0 bases, J lost 4 bases, and 10 bases lay in between. The CDR3 loop reads CASSQDLGQYNEQFF. CDR3 nucleotide sequence: TGTGCCAGCAGCCAAGATCTGGGGCAGTACAATGAGCAGTTCTTC.

The J gene is TRBJ2-3, the V gene TRBV19, with 8 positions matching TRBD1. The CDR3 loop spans 15 amino acids. Germline CDR1 is LNHDA and CDR2 is SQIVND (reference sequence). With 3 bases clipped from V and 8 bases from J, the junction kept 10 bases outside the gene matches. The CDR3 region is CASSIRRGRVGTQYF. The CDR3 nucleotides are TGTGCCAGTAGTATTCGCAGGGGGCGAGTTGGTACGCAGTATTTT.

J is TRBJ1-1 and V is TRBV11-2; perhaps TRBD1 as D (6 bases). V shed 5 bases and J shed 4 bases, with 14 bases lying between them. CDR1 and CDR2 (germline): SGHAT, FQNNGV. The CDR3 spans 14 residues. The DNA for the CDR3 is TGTGCCAGCAGCGCGCAGGGGAGTGGCACTGAAGCTTTCTTT. Translated: CASSAQGSGTEAFF.

The V and J genes are TRBV11-2 and TRBJ2-5, with TRBD1 matching over 9 bases. CDR1 is SGHAT, CDR2 FQNNGV, per germline. The V segment lost 7 bases and the J segment 5 bases; nucleotides outside the gene matches: 14. The CDR3 is 16 amino acids. The CDR3 nucleotides read TGTGCCAGCACCCACACCGGGACAGGGAAAATCGAGACCCAGTACTTC. It codes for CASTHTGTGKIETQYF.

As concerns this clone: One end of the junction is discordant with germline, which a read error may explain. This rearrangement joins TRBV7-9 to TRBJ1-1, with D hard to call. There are 12 residues in the CDR3. The V gene's germline CDR1 is SEHNR and CDR2 FQNEAQ (reference sequence). CDR3 in amino acids: CSSSFVNTEAFF. The CDR3 DNA sequence: TGTTCCAGCAGCTTCGTTAACACTGAAGCTTTCTTT. The variable domain in full, completed from reference TRBV7-9 and TRBJ1-1, reads DTGVSQNPRHKITKRGQNVTFRCDPISEHNRLYWYRQTLGQGPEFLTYFQNEAQLEKSRLLSDRFSAERPKGSFSTLEIQRTEQGDSAMYLCSSSFVNTEAFFGQGTRLTVV.

This clone was observed once. V is TRBV5-4 and J is TRBJ1-6; D is undetermined. Germline V gene data show CDR1 as SGHNT and CDR2 as YYREEE (reference sequence). The CDR3 totals 13 residues. Between the trimmed V and J ends, which lost 0 bases and 9 bases, there was a span of 7 bases. This chain's CDR3 is CASSLGGGSPLHF. CDR3 DNA: TGTGCCAGCAGCTTGGGAGGAGGTTCACCCCTCCACTTT.

The chain couples TRBV28 to TRBJ2-6; no firm D call. Germline CDR1 is MDHEN and CDR2 is SYDVKM. Trimming cost V 7 bases and J 7 bases, with 11 bases left between them. The CDR3 is 13 amino acids. This CDR3 reads CASTARVANVLTF. As DNA, the CDR3 is TGTGCCAGCACTGCCCGAGTCGCCAACGTCCTGACTTTC.

The chain uses TRBV6-5 and TRBJ1-2; TRBD1 aligns across 7 bases. Germline V gene sequence: CDR1 MNHEY, CDR2 SVGAGI. The CDR3 is 16 residues long. With V trimmed by 0 bases and J by 5 bases, 9 bases remained unmatched. The DNA of the CDR3 is TGTGCCAGCAGTTACTCGTCGACCAGGGGGGTTTATGGCTACACCTTC. Amino acid sequence: CASSYSSTRGVYGYTF.

In its sample, this clone was seen a few times. Germline is not matched at one junction end, which may reflect a read error. Additional DNA sequences in this sample encode the identical CDR3. V gene TRBV5-1 combines with J gene TRBJ2-6; D gene uncertain. This CDR3 has 15 residues. Germline CDR1 reads SGHRS; CDR2 reads YFSETQ. DNA for the CDR3: TGTGCCAGCAGTTATGACTTCTCTGGGGCCAACGTCCTGACTTTC. This gives the protein CASSYDFSGANVLTF. The full variable domain, completed using reference TRBV5-1 and TRBJ2-6, is KAGVTQTPRYLIKTRGQQVTLSCSPISGHRSVSWYQQTPGQGLQFLFEYFSETQRNKGNFPGRFSGRQFSNSRSEMNVSTLELGDSALYLCASSYDFSGANVLTFGAGSRLTVL.

The chain has TRBV6-5 and TRBJ1-5, with D unclear. CDR1 and CDR2 from the germline V gene are MNHEY and SVGAGI. This CDR3 has 13 residues. Trimming pared 3 bases from V and 3 bases from J, leaving 6 bases between. CDR3 sequence (DNA): TGTGCCAGCAGTTATGCAGTCAATCAGCCCCAGCATTTT. This translates into CASSYAVNQPQHF.

The V call is TRBV5-1, the J call TRBJ2-7; D is undetermined. The germline V gene has CDR1 SGHRS and CDR2 YFSETQ. This CDR3 spans 14 amino acids. The V gene lost 3 bases and the J gene lost 6 bases, with 16 bases spanning the gap. For the CDR3, the DNA is TGCGCCAGCAGCTCACCTATAAATTCGGGCGAGCAGTACTTC. This codes for CASSSPINSGEQYF.

This chain connects TRBV7-3 to TRBJ2-2; perhaps TRBD1 as D (6 bases). CDR3 length: 19 amino acids. Germline CDR1 and CDR2: SGHTA and FQGTGA. The ends were cut back, 2 bases at V and 1 base at J, with 20 bases in the middle. The CDR3 coding sequence is TGTGCCAGCAGCTTAGGGGACACTCGGAGAAGATGGAACACCGGGGAGCTGTTTTTT. Translating it yields CASSLGDTRRRWNTGELFF.

This chain joins TRBV10-3 and TRBJ1-2; 10 nucleotides match TRBD1. The CDR3 totals 15 residues. CDR1 and CDR2 (germline): ENHRY, SYGVKD. V shed 3 bases and J 4 bases; nucleotides not matched to a gene: 5. The CDR3 protein is CAISDLTGGGYGYTF. The CDR3, as DNA: TGTGCCATCAGTGACCTGACAGGGGGCGGCTATGGCTACACCTTC.

This clone was detected a few times. This chain uses TRBV10-1 with TRBJ2-1; TRBD2 matches 7 bases. The CDR3 spans 16 residues. Germline V lookup: CDR1 WNHNN, CDR2 SYGVQD (reference sequence). After removal of 5 bases from V and 8 bases from J, the junction contained 15 bases not matched to a gene. The DNA of the CDR3 is TGCGCCAGCAGTTTTCCCGTGCGGGAGAAGGAGGATGAGCAGTTCTTC. This encodes CASSFPVREKEDEQFF.

V and J are TRBV6-1 and TRBJ1-5; 7 positions agree with TRBD1. This CDR3 spans 15 amino acids. The germline V gene encodes CDR1 MNHNS and CDR2 SASEGT. V shed 11 bases and J 0 bases; nucleotides not matched to a gene: 10. The CDR3 DNA follows: TGTGCCGGGCCACTAGGGACAGATAGCAATCAGCCCCAGCATTTT. Translation: CAGPLGTDSNQPQHF.

The rearrangement uses TRBV6-1 and TRBJ1-1; D not resolved. Germline-derived CDR1 and CDR2 are MNHNS and SASEGT. The CDR3 is made up of 15 amino acids. V dropped 2 bases and J dropped 5 bases, with 15 bases sitting between them. The CDR3 sequence is CASSESGLGVTEAFF. The DNA for the CDR3 is TGTGCCAGCAGTGAATCGGGTTTAGGTGTAACTGAAGCTTTCTTT.

The J gene is TRBJ1-1, the V gene TRBV5-1, with 9 bases aligning to TRBD1. The CDR3 spans 14 residues. The V gene end was trimmed by 4 bases and the J gene end by 4 bases; junction bases not matched to a gene: 5. The germline gives CDR1 SGHRS, CDR2 YFSETQ. In DNA form, the CDR3 reads TGCGCCAGCAGCCCCGGGACAGGGATCACTGAAGCTTTCTTT. The encoded protein is CASSPGTGITEAFF.

The V and J genes are TRBV5-1 and TRBJ2-7, with D possibly matching TRBD2 (6 bases). Germline CDR1 reads SGHRS; CDR2 reads YFSETQ. Trimming shortened V by 0 bases and J by 3 bases, and 10 bases separated the two germline ends. The CDR3 has 14 residues. The CDR3 DNA reads TGCGCCAGCAGCTTGGCCGGGACTGTCTACGAGCAGTACTTC. Protein: CASSLAGTVYEQYF.

This chain connects TRBV9 to TRBJ2-1, with a possible D match to TRBD2 (5 bases). CDR3 length: 15 residues. V gave up 4 bases and J gave up 4 bases, with 15 bases separating them. CDR1 is SGDLS, CDR2 YYNGEE, per germline. This CDR3 reads CASSLSGTQYNEQFF. The CDR3 nucleotides are TGTGCCAGCAGCCTCAGCGGCACTCAATACAATGAGCAGTTCTTC.

A few counts support this clone. The chain employs TRBV7-8 and TRBJ1-1; 7 positions match TRBD1. The CDR3 totals 17 residues. Germline V lookup: CDR1 SGHVS, CDR2 FQNEAQ. With 4 bases clipped from V and 0 bases from J, the junction kept 11 bases outside the gene matches. CDR3 region: CASSSGQFSRMNTEAFF. CDR3 DNA sequence: TGTGCCAGCAGCTCGGGACAGTTTTCGAGAATGAACACTGAAGCTTTCTTT.

This chain joins TRBV7-2 and TRBJ1-1, with D hard to call. V shed 7 bases and J shed 0 bases, with 15 bases lying between them. This CDR3 is 15 amino acids long. The germline V gene encodes CDR1 SGHTA and CDR2 FQGNSA. CDR3 in amino acids: CASTYGVGMNTEAFF. Here the CDR3 DNA reads TGTGCCAGCACCTACGGGGTGGGGATGAACACTGAAGCTTTCTTT.

This chain joins TRBV27 and TRBJ1-1; 7 bases match TRBD1. The CDR3 sequence is 14 residues long. The V segment lost 6 bases and the J segment 5 bases; nucleotides outside the gene matches: 9. The germline V gene encodes CDR1 MNHEY and CDR2 SMNVEV (reference sequence). Here the CDR3 DNA reads TGTGCCAGCAGCCCCAGGGGGGAGAGGACTGAAGCTTTCTTT. This sequence encodes CASSPRGERTEAFF.

With respect to this clone: One end of the junction fails to match germline, which may point to a read error. The chain has TRBV7-9 and TRBJ1-2, with 7 bases that match TRBD1. Germline values: CDR1 SEHNR, CDR2 FQNEAQ (reference sequence). This CDR3 spans 13 amino acids. CDR3 region: CSSSPRDSYGYTF. In DNA, the CDR3 is TGTTCCAGCAGCCCACGGGACAGCTATGGCTACACCTTC.

The chain uses TRBV9 and TRBJ1-2; TRBD1 agrees at 9 bases. With V trimmed by 4 bases and J by 6 bases, 22 bases remained unmatched. The CDR3 consists of 19 residues. The germline V gene encodes CDR1 SGDLS and CDR2 YYNGEE. The chain's CDR3 is CASSKYRTGTGQGADGYTF. CDR3 coding DNA: TGTGCCAGCAGCAAGTATCGGACCGGGACAGGGCAGGGGGCGGATGGCTACACCTTC.

The rearrangement links TRBV11-2 to TRBJ1-2, with D hard to call. Between the trimmed V and J ends, which lost 0 bases and 4 bases, there was a span of 24 bases. Germline CDR1 and CDR2: SGHAT and FQNNGV. The CDR3 is 19 residues long. The CDR3 spells CASSLDYSSRANRAYGYTF. In DNA form, the CDR3 reads TGTGCCAGCAGCTTAGATTATAGTTCGAGGGCCAATCGGGCCTATGGCTACACCTTC. The full variable domain, completed using reference TRBV11-2 and TRBJ1-2, is EAGVAQSPRYKIIEKRQSVAFWCNPISGHATLYWYQQILGQGPKLLIQFQNNGVVDDSQLPKDRFSAERLKGVDSTLKIQPAKLEDSAVYLCASSLDYSSRANRAYGYTFGSGTRLTVV.

The chain carries TRBV6-5 and TRBJ2-1; 7 bases agree with TRBD1. V was pared by 3 bases and J by 5 bases, with 4 bases of the junction left unmatched. Germline CDR1 and CDR2: MNHEY and SVGAGI. This CDR3 region has 14 residues. This CDR3 is CASSYWDSHNEQFF. CDR3 sequence (DNA): TGTGCCAGCAGTTATTGGGACAGTCACAATGAGCAGTTCTTC.

This clone came up a few times. This chain uses TRBV5-1 with TRBJ1-1, with TRBD1 as a possible D gene (5 bases). CDR1 and CDR2 from the germline V gene are SGHRS and YFSETQ. The CDR3 extends over 13 amino acids. Trimming pared 3 bases from V and 4 bases from J, leaving 10 bases between. The DNA of the CDR3 is TGCGCCAGCAGCTCAACGGGGGGCACTGAAGCTTTCTTT. Its protein product is CASSSTGGTEAFF.